These 12 T cell receptor beta chains were all obtained from the same sample, sequenced in a study of T cell repertoires in cytomegalovirus infection. Antigens of these TCRs are unknown. TCRdb passed the reads through MiXCR, listing each CDR3 protein once. The repertoire holds 300,000 or so distinct CDR3 sequences, with around 25% as singletons. The sample here was cultured PBMCs, taken from culture after CMV antigen stimulation. The source of these receptors is a human donor in good health (CMV status not recorded). Some clones in this sample may be carry-over from other donors' samples.

This CDR3 is CASKRTGGNQPQHF. Here the CDR3 DNA reads TGTGCCAGCAAAAGGACGGGCGGAAATCAGCCCCAGCATTTT. The gene calls are TRBV12-3 or TRBV12-4 and TRBJ1-5; unclear D gene. The CDR3 totals 14 residues. Between the trimmed V and J ends, which lost 7 bases and 4 bases, there was a span of 14 bases.

This rearrangement joins TRBV28 to TRBJ2-1, with D unresolved. The CDR3 contains 11 residues. Germline CDR1 is MDHEN and CDR2 is SYDVKM. The germline V and J ends were trimmed by 8 bases and 9 bases, with 11 bases remaining between them. CDR3 sequence reads: CASGPESEQFF. In nucleotides, the CDR3 is TGTGCCAGCGGACCTGAGAGTGAGCAGTTCTTC.

The chain links TRBV7-2 to TRBJ2-5, with D uncertain. There are 16 residues in the CDR3. V dropped 1 base and J dropped 7 bases, with 19 bases sitting between them. In germline, CDR1 is SGHTA, CDR2 FQGNSA. The CDR3 nucleotides are TGTGCCAGCAGCTTAGAATTTATGACGGCCGGAACGACCCAGTACTTC. Its translation is CASSLEFMTAGTTQYF.

This clonotype was recorded at least ten times. The CDR3 DNA reads TGCGCCAGCACCCACCGGGGCCAGCCCACAGATACGCAGTATTTT. Its protein product is CASTHRGQPTDTQYF. V is TRBV5-1 and J is TRBJ2-3, with D possibly being TRBD1 or TRBD2 (5 bases each). This CDR3 comprises 15 residues. Deletions cut 6 bases from V and 2 bases from J, with 16 bases between. CDR1 is SGHRS and CDR2 is YFSETQ in the germline V gene. The variable domain in full, with the rest retrieved from reference TRBV5-1 and TRBJ2-3, is KAGVTQTPRYLIKTRGQQVTLSCSPISGHRSVSWYQQTPGQGLQFLFEYFSETQRNKGNFPGRFSGRQFSNSRSEMNVSTLELGDSALYLCASTHRGQPTDTQYFGPGTRLTVL.

CDR3 sequence reads: CATSDFRAGQETQYF. CDR3 bases: TGTGCCACCAGTGATTTTAGGGCAGGCCAAGAGACCCAGTACTTC. The chain carries TRBV24-1 and TRBJ2-5; D unresolved. CDR3 length equals 15 residues. V was pared by 1 base and J by 1 base, with 9 bases between. Germline V lookup: CDR1 KGHDR, CDR2 SFDVKD.

This clonotype was observed many times. This rearrangement joins TRBV12-3 or TRBV12-4 to TRBJ2-3; 8 bases match TRBD1. V gave up 6 bases and J gave up 2 bases; unmatched junction bases: 16. The CDR3 has 18 amino acids. This CDR3 reads CASRTRQGTRASTDTQYF. CDR3 DNA: TGTGCCAGCAGGACGCGACAGGGGACGAGGGCGTCCACAGATACGCAGTATTTT.

The CDR3 here is CSAATRQETQYF. CDR3 bases: TGCAGTGCTGCGACTAGACAAGAGACCCAGTACTTC. The chain has TRBV20-1 and TRBJ2-5; D possibly corresponds to TRBD2 (6 bases). This CDR3 has 12 amino acids. Trimming pared 5 bases from V and 2 bases from J, leaving 9 bases between. CDR1 is DFQATT, CDR2 SNEGSKA, per germline (reference sequence).

This clonotype was picked up many times. The V and J genes are TRBV19 and TRBJ1-2; TRBD1 aligns across 8 bases. The V and J ends lost 5 bases and 4 bases, in that order; junction bases with no gene match: 12. Germline V gene sequence: CDR1 LNHDA, CDR2 SQIVND (reference sequence). CDR3 size: 16 residues. The DNA for the CDR3 is TGTGCCAGTAGTGCCACCCCCGGGACAGGCTTCTATGGCTACACCTTC. As protein: CASSATPGTGFYGYTF.

The chain carries TRBV7-2 and TRBJ1-2; D remains ambiguous. From germline, CDR1 is SGHTA and CDR2 FQGNSA. The CDR3 length is 15 residues. The V end was cut by 5 bases, the J end by 3 bases, with 16 bases between. The CDR3 DNA sequence: TGTGCCAGCAGCCCGTATTGGGATTCCGACTATGGCTACACCTTC. It specifies CASSPYWDSDYGYTF.

In its sample, this clonotype was seen a few times. This chain connects TRBV23-1 to TRBJ2-5, with D maybe TRBD2 (5 bases). TRBV23-1 is an open reading frame whose function is uncertain. V was pared by 2 bases and J by 2 bases, with 12 bases between. This CDR3 spans 15 amino acids. The CDR3 protein is CASSQGPGWQETQYF. CDR3 sequence (DNA): TGCGCCAGCAGTCAAGGGCCGGGGTGGCAAGAGACCCAGTACTTC.

This clonotype was detected only a few times. The V and J genes are TRBV10-3 and TRBJ2-5; 10 bases agree with TRBD2. CDR3 length: 19 amino acids. The J segment lost 2 bases and the V segment lost 6 bases, leaving 18 bases of the junction unmatched. Germline loops: CDR1 ENHRY, CDR2 SYGVKD. The CDR3, as DNA: TGTGCCATCAGCGTAGAAAAAAATAGCGGGAGGCCTTCTCAAGAGACCCAGTACTTC. It yields the protein CAISVEKNSGRPSQETQYF.

A few counts support this clonotype. The V gene is TRBV11-2, the J gene TRBJ2-2; TRBD2 might be the D (5 bases). V was cut by 5 bases and J by 2 bases, with 15 bases left in between. CDR1 is SGHAT and CDR2 is FQNNGV in the germline V gene. The CDR3 extends over 16 amino acids. The CDR3 region has the DNA TGTGCCAGCAGCCCCACTGGCGGGCGAAACACCGGGGAGCTGTTTTTT. Protein: CASSPTGGRNTGELFF.